The next 20 T cell receptor beta chains were all read from a single sample in a study of OX40 agonist ivuxolimab in advanced cancers. Data came from immunoSEQ multiplex PCR; TCRdb stores just in-frame clones and leaves some out. The sample carries fewer than 85,000 clones, 84% recorded once. Here the sequenced sample was CD4+ or CD8+ T cells sorted from blood, taken in a trial of the OX40 agonist ivuxolimab. These receptors all come from an adult with an advanced solid tumor such as melanoma, head and neck, liver or kidney cancer.

The rearrangement joins TRBV28 to TRBJ1-2; no reliable D call. Germline assignment: CDR1 MDHEN and CDR2 SYDVKM. V was clipped by 2 bases and J by 4 bases, with 20 bases between them. CDR3 size: 17 residues. The CDR3: CASSLNFGEADLYGYTF. The CDR3 bases are TGTGCCAGCAGTTTAAATTTCGGGGAAGCAGACCTCTATGGCTACACCTTC.

This clone occurred once. The rearrangement joins TRBV14 to TRBJ1-2; D gene uncertain. In germline, CDR1 is SGHDN, CDR2 FVKESK. The CDR3 totals 13 residues. Between the trimmed V and J ends, which lost 4 bases and 4 bases, there was a span of 10 bases. In DNA, the CDR3 is TGTGCCAGCAGCCCAGGATTCCCCTATGGCTACACCTTC. As protein: CASSPGFPYGYTF.

This clone was observed a handful of times. The chain has TRBV4-1 and TRBJ2-2, with 9 bases fitting TRBD1. J gave up 5 bases and V 4 bases, and 8 bases lay outside the gene matches. CDR3 length equals 16 residues. Germline V gene sequence: CDR1 MGHRA, CDR2 YSYEKL. This CDR3 reads CASSLRGTGTTGELFF. The CDR3 DNA follows: TGCGCCAGCAGCCTCCGCGGGACAGGGACAACCGGGGAGCTGTTTTTT.

The chain joins TRBV5-6 to TRBJ2-2, with TRBD1 matching 8 bases. Losses at the gene ends were 5 bases for V and 5 bases for J; bases not matched to a gene: 8. This CDR3 has 15 amino acids. Looked up from germline, CDR1 is SGHDT and CDR2 is YYEEEE. Written as DNA, the CDR3 is TGTGCCAGCAGTTTCCGACAGGGGCGAACCGGGGAGCTGTTTTTT. Amino acid sequence: CASSFRQGRTGELFF.

By share of the sample, this clone is medium-sized. J is TRBJ1-6 and V is TRBV11-2, with 8 bases matching TRBD1. With V trimmed by 1 base and J by 7 bases, 0 bases remained unmatched. Germline V CDR1 and CDR2: SGHAT, FQNNGV. The CDR3 contains 14 residues. DNA for the CDR3: TGTGCCAGCAGCTTAGCAGGGGGCAATTCACCCCTCCACTTT. Its translation: CASSLAGGNSPLHF.

The rearrangement joins TRBV6-5 to TRBJ1-1; D unresolved. The CDR3 has 13 amino acids. Germline-derived CDR1 and CDR2 are MNHEY and SVGAGI. This chain's CDR3 is CACGRRPDTEAFF. CDR3 DNA sequence: TGTGCTTGCGGGCGGCGGCCCGACACTGAAGCTTTCTTT.

J is TRBJ2-2 and V is TRBV11-1; D not certain. Between the trimmed V and J ends, which lost 1 base and 4 bases, there was a span of 7 bases. CDR1 is SGHAT, CDR2 FQDESV, per germline (reference sequence). The CDR3 totals 14 residues. CDR3 in amino acids: CASSLVPITGELFF. CDR3 in DNA: TGTGCCAGCAGCTTAGTTCCAATCACCGGGGAGCTGTTTTTT.

The chain joins TRBV27 to TRBJ2-5; no clear D gene. Germline V lookup: CDR1 MNHEY, CDR2 SMNVEV (reference sequence). The V end lost 3 bases, the J end lost 2 bases, and 7 bases lay between the germline ends. The CDR3 totals 13 residues. CDR3 amino acids: CASSFAVQETQYF. CDR3 coding DNA: TGTGCCAGCAGTTTTGCGGTGCAAGAGACCCAGTACTTC.

The chain recombines TRBV2 with TRBJ2-7; D is uncertain. V was trimmed by 3 bases and J by 4 bases, leaving 10 bases between them. The length of the CDR3 is 13 residues. CDR1 SNHLY and CDR2 FYNNEI come from the germline V gene. CDR3 bases: TGTGCCAGCAGTGACGCCGACGTTTACGAGCAGTACTTC. It encodes CASSDADVYEQYF.

The V and J genes are TRBV5-1 and TRBJ1-6; the D is unclear. Trimming cost V 4 bases and J 7 bases, with 15 bases left between them. The CDR3 runs to 15 residues. CDR1 is SGHRS, CDR2 YFSETQ, per germline. DNA for the CDR3: TGCGCCAGCAGCCGGGAGGGCACCTTAAATTCACCCCTCCACTTT. Translating it yields CASSREGTLNSPLHF.

This clone appeared a single time. The chain couples TRBV27 to TRBJ2-5; no definite D call. This CDR3 region has 13 residues. V lost 5 bases, J lost 5 bases, and 12 bases lay in between. The germline V gene has CDR1 MNHEY and CDR2 SMNVEV (reference sequence). The CDR3, as DNA: TGTGCCAGCAGTGCCAACACTCGGGAGACCCAGTACTTC. Translating it yields CASSANTRETQYF.

The chain uses TRBV4-1 and TRBJ2-4; D call uncertain. V was cut by 0 bases and J by 12 bases, with 12 bases left in between. The germline V gene encodes CDR1 MGHRA and CDR2 YSYEKL. This CDR3 has 13 amino acids. The CDR3 bases are TGCGCCAGCAGCCAAGAGGCAGCGTATAATCAGTACTTC. Protein: CASSQEAAYNQYF.

As for this clone: Other DNA sequences in this specimen translate into the identical CDR3. The CDR3 is CASSPPLETQYF. The CDR3 DNA follows: TGTGCCAGCTCACCACCGTTGGAGACCCAGTACTTC. The chain carries TRBV18 and TRBJ2-5; the D is unclear. Looked up from germline, CDR1 is KGHSH and CDR2 is LQKENI. There are 12 residues in the CDR3. V was clipped by 0 bases and J by 5 bases, with 4 bases between them. Variable domain in full (rest from reference TRBV18 and TRBJ2-5): NAGVMQNPRHLVRRRGQEARLRCSPMKGHSHVYWYRQLPEEGLKFMVYLQKENIIDESGMPKERFSAEFPKEGPSILRIQQVVRGDSAAYFCASSPPLETQYFGPGTRLLVL.

The rearrangement uses TRBV11-3 and TRBJ2-2; perhaps TRBD1 as D (5 bases). Germline V gene sequence: CDR1 SGHNT, CDR2 YENEEA. The CDR3 spans 15 residues. V dropped 1 base and J dropped 4 bases, with 10 bases sitting between them. This chain's CDR3 is CASSLGQGSTGELFF. CDR3 DNA: TGTGCCAGCAGCTTAGGTCAGGGAAGCACCGGGGAGCTGTTTTTT.

The chain uses TRBV4-1 and TRBJ1-4, with D unclear. The germline V gene encodes CDR1 MGHRA and CDR2 YSYEKL. Trimming shortened V by 4 bases and J by 0 bases, and 9 bases separated the two germline ends. CDR3 length: 15 amino acids. CDR3 loop: CASSLQRATNEKLFF. The DNA of the CDR3 is TGCGCCAGCAGCCTACAAAGAGCAACTAATGAAAAACTGTTTTTT.

The V call is TRBV6-4, the J call TRBJ2-2, with no clear D. Germline V lookup: CDR1 MRHNA, CDR2 SNTAGT. V lost 4 bases and J 4 bases, leaving 7 bases between the germline ends. The CDR3 covers 13 residues. CDR3 protein: CASSVSATGELFF. In nucleotides, the CDR3 is TGTGCCAGCAGTGTTTCGGCCACCGGGGAGCTGTTTTTT.

This clone was found once. The chain joins TRBV7-6 to TRBJ2-5; TRBD2 matches 9 bases. This CDR3 region has 15 residues. Trimming took 1 base from V and 6 from J; bases not matched to a gene: 6. Germline CDR1 and CDR2: SGHVS and FNYEAQ. Written as DNA, the CDR3 is TGTGCCAGCAGCTTAGGACTAGCGGTTAAAAAGACCCAGTACTTC. Encoded protein: CASSLGLAVKKTQYF.

V usage is TRBV6-9 and J usage is TRBJ2-7; 8 nucleotides line up with TRBD1. This CDR3 is 13 amino acids long. Trimming took 5 bases from V and 3 from J; bases not matched to a gene: 3. Germline V lookup: CDR1 MNHGY, CDR2 SVAAGI. CDR3 coding DNA: TGTGCCAGCAGTCCCGACAGGGGCTACGAGCAGTACTTC. Protein product: CASSPDRGYEQYF.

The chain combines TRBV11-2 with TRBJ2-7; 11 nucleotides line up with TRBD2. Germline-derived CDR1 and CDR2 are SGHAT and FQNNGV. After removal of 6 bases from V and 1 base from J, the junction contained 5 bases not matched to a gene. The length of the CDR3 is 15 residues. CDR3 sequence: CASRPRTSGSYEQYF. CDR3 coding DNA: TGTGCCAGCAGACCGCGGACTAGCGGGTCCTACGAGCAGTACTTC.

The chain employs TRBV6-5 and TRBJ2-7; 10 bases match TRBD2. After removal of 6 bases from V and 0 bases from J, the junction contained 5 bases not matched to a gene. The germline V gene encodes CDR1 MNHEY and CDR2 SVGAGI. CDR3 length: 15 amino acids. CDR3 nucleotides: TGTGCCAGCAGGGACCTAGCGGGGGTCTCCTACGAGCAGTACTTC. Translating gives CASRDLAGVSYEQYF.